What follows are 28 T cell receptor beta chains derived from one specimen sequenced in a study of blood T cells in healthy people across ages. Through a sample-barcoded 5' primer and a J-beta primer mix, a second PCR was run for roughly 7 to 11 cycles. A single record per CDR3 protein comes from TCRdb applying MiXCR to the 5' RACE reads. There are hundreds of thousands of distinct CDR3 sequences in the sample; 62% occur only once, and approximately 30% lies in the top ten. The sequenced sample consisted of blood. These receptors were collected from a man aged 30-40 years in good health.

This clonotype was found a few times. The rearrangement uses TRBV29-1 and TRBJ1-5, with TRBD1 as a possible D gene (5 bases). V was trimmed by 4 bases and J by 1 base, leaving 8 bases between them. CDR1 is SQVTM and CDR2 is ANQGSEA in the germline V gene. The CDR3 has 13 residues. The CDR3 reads CSVVSGSNQPQHF. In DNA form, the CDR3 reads TGCAGCGTTGTATCAGGGAGCAATCAGCCCCAGCATTTT.

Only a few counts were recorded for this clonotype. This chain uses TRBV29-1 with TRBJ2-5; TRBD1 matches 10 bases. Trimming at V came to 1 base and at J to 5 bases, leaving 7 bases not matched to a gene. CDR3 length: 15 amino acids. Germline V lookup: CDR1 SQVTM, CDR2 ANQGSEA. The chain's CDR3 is CSVEGKGQGTETQYF. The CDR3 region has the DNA TGCAGCGTTGAAGGAAAGGGACAGGGGACGGAGACCCAGTACTTC.

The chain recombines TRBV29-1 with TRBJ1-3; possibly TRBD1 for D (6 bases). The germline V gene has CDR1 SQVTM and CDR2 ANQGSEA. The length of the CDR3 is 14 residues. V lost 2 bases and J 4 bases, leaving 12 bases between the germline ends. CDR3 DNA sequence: TGCAGCGTTGAACCTACGGGACACGGAAACACCATATATTTT. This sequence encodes CSVEPTGHGNTIYF. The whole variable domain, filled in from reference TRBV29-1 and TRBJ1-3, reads SAVISQKPSRDICQRGTSLTIQCQVDSQVTMMFWYRQQPGQSLTLIATANQGSEATYESGFVIDKFPISRPNLTFSTLTVSNMSPEDSSIYLCSVEPTGHGNTIYFGEGSWLTVV.

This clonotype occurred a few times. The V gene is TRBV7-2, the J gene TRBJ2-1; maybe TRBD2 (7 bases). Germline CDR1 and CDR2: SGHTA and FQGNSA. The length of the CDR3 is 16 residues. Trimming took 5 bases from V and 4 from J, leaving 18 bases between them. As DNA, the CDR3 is TGTGCCAGCAGCCTCGCTTCCCGGGGGGCATACAATGAGCAGTTCTTC. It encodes CASSLASRGAYNEQFF.

The CDR3 is CASSTEMASGTDTQYF. The DNA for the CDR3 is TGTGCCAGCAGTACCGAGATGGCTAGCGGCACAGATACGCAGTATTTT. V usage is TRBV6-6 and J usage is TRBJ2-3, with D maybe TRBD2 (6 bases). The CDR3 extends over 16 amino acids. Deletions cut 5 bases from V and 1 base from J, with 16 bases between. The germline CDR1 and CDR2 sequences are MNHNY and SVGAGI (reference sequence).

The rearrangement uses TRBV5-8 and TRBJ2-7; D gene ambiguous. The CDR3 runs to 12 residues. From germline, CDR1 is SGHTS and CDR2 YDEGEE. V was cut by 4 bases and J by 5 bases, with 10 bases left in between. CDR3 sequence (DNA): TGTGCCAGCAGCCCATTTCTAGACGAGCAGTACTTC. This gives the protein CASSPFLDEQYF.

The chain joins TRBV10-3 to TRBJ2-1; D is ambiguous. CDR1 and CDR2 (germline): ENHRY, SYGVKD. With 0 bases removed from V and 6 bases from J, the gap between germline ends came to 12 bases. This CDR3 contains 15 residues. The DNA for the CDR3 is TGTGCCATCAGTGAGTCGCGGCAGGCCCCCAATGAGCAGTTCTTC. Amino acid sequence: CAISESRQAPNEQFF.

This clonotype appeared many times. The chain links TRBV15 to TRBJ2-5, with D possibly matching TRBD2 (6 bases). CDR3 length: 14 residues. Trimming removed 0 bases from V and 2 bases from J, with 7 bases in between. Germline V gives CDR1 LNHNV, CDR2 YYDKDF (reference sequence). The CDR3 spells CATSRDRGQETQYF. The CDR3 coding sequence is TGTGCCACCAGCAGAGATCGGGGGCAAGAGACCCAGTACTTC.

CDR3 region: CSVSGAGSTEAFF. CDR3 coding DNA: TGCAGCGTTTCAGGGGCAGGTAGCACTGAAGCTTTCTTT. V and J are TRBV29-1 and TRBJ1-1; the D gene is possibly TRBD1 (6 bases). CDR3 length equals 13 residues. The germline CDR1 and CDR2 sequences are SQVTM and ANQGSEA. V was shortened by 5 bases and J by 4 bases, with 14 bases between the two germline ends.

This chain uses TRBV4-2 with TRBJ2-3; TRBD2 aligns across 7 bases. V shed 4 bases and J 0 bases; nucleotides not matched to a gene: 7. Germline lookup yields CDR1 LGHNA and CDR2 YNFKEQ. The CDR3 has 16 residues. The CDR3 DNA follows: TGTGCCAGCAGCCCCCGTCCGGGGGGAAGCACAGATACGCAGTATTTT. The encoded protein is CASSPRPGGSTDTQYF.

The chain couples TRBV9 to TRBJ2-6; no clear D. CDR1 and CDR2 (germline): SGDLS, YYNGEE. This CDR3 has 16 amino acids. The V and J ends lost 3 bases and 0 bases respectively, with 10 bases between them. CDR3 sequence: CASSGWAYSGANVLTF. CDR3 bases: TGTGCCAGCAGCGGTTGGGCCTACTCTGGGGCCAACGTCCTGACTTTC.

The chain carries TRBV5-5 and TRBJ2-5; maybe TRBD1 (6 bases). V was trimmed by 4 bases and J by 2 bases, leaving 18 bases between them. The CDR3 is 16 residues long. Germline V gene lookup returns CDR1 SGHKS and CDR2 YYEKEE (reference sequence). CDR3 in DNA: TGTGCCAGCAGCCACGGGGACAAACCGAAACAAGAGACCCAGTACTTC. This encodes CASSHGDKPKQETQYF.

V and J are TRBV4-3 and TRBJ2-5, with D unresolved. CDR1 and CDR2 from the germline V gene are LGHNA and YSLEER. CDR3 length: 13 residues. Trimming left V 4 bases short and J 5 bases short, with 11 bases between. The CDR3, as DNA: TGCGCCAGCAGCCGTTACCTCGTGGAGACCCAGTACTTC. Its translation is CASSRYLVETQYF.

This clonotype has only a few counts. In DNA form, the CDR3 reads TGTGCCAGCAGCCAAGGCTTCTGGGAGACCCAGTACTTC. Residues: CASSQGFWETQYF. The chain is built from TRBV14 and TRBJ2-5, with D hard to call. CDR3 length equals 13 residues. Deletions cut 1 base from V and 5 bases from J, with 8 bases between. Germline assignment: CDR1 SGHDN and CDR2 FVKESK.

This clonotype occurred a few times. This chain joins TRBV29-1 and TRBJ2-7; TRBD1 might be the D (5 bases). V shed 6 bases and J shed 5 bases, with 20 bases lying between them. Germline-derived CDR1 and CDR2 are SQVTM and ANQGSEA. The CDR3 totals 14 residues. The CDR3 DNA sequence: TGCAGCGTACGCACCATGGGGCAGGGAAACGAGCAGTACTTC. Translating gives CSVRTMGQGNEQYF.

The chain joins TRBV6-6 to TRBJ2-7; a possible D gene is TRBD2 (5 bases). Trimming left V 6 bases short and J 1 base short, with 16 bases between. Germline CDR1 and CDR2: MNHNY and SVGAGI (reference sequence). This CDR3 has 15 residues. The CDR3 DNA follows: TGTGCCAGCAGGGACTCCGCCGGGGTTTCCTACGAGCAGTACTTC. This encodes CASRDSAGVSYEQYF.

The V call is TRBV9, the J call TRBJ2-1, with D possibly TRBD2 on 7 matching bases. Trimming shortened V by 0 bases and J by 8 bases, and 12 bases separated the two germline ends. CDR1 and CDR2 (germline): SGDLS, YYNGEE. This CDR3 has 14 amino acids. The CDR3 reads CASSVVGGQDEQFF. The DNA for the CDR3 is TGTGCCAGCAGCGTAGTGGGGGGGCAGGATGAGCAGTTCTTC.

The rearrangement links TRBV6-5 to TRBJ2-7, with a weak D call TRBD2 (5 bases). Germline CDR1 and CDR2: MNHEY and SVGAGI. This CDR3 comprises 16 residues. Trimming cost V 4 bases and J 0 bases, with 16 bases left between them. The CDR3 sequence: CASSFMDGIGSYEQYF. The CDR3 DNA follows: TGTGCCAGCAGTTTTATGGACGGGATCGGCTCCTACGAGCAGTACTTC.

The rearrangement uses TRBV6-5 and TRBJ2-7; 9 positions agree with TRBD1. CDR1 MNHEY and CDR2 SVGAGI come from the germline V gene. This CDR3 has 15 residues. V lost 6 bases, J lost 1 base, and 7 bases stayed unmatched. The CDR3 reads CASSLGQGWSYEQYF. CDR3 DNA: TGTGCCAGCAGCCTCGGACAGGGGTGGTCCTACGAGCAGTACTTC.

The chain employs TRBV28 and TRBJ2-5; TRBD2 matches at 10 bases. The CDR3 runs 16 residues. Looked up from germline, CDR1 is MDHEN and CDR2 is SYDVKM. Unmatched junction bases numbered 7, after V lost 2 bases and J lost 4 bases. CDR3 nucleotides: TGTGCCAGCAGTTTACTCAGCGGGGGGGACGGAGAGACCCAGTACTTC. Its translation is CASSLLSGGDGETQYF.

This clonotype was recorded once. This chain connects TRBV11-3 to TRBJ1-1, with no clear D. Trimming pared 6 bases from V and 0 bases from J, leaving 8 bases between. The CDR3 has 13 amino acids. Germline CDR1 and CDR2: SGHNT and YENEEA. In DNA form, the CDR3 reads TGTGCCAGCAGTTGGACGATGAACACTGAAGCTTTCTTT. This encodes CASSWTMNTEAFF.

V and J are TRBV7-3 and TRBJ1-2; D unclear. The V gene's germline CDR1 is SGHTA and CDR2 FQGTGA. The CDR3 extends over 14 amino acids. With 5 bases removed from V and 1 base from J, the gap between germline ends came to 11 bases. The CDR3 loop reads CASSENGNNYGYTF. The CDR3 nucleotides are TGTGCCAGCAGCGAAAACGGGAATAACTATGGCTACACCTTC.

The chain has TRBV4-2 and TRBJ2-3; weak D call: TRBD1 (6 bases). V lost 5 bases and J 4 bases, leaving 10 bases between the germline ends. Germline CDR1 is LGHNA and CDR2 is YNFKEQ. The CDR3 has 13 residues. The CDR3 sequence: CASSVQGADTQYF. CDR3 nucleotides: TGTGCCAGCAGCGTACAGGGCGCAGATACGCAGTATTTT.

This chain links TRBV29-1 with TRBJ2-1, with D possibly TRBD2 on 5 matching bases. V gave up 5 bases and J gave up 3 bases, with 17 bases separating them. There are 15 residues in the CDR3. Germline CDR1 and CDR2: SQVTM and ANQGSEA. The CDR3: CSVSPLLDFYNEQFF. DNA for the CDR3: TGCAGCGTTAGCCCCTTACTAGATTTCTACAATGAGCAGTTCTTC.

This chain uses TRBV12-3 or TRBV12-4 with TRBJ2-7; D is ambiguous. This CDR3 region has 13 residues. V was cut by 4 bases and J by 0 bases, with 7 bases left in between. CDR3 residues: CASSWTDSYEQYF. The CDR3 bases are TGTGCCAGCAGTTGGACGGACTCCTACGAGCAGTACTTC.

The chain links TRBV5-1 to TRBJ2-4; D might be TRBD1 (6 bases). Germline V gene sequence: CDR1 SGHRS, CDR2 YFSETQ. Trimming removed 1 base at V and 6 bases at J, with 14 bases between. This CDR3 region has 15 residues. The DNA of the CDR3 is TGCGCCAGCAGCTTGACCCAGGGGCTGGGAAACATTCAGTACTTC. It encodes CASSLTQGLGNIQYF.

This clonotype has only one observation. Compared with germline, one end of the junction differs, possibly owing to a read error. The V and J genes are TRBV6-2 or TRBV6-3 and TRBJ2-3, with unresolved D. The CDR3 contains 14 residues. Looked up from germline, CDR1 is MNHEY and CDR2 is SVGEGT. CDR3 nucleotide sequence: TGTGCCTGCAGTAGGACGAAGGGCACAGATACGCAGTATTTT. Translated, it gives CACSRTKGTDTQYF.

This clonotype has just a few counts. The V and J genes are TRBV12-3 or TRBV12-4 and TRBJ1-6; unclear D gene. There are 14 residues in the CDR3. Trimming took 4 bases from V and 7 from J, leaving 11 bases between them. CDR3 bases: TGTGCCAGCAGTTCGGCCTCGCGGAATTCACCCCTCCACTTT. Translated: CASSSASRNSPLHF.